This TCR beta chain was observed in a study of T cell repertoires in cytomegalovirus infection. Across the whole study: Public signatures in TCR beta pointed to CMV infection and matching HLA type.

The CDR3 consists of 14 residues. Germline CDR1 SGHTA, CDR2 FQGNSA. V lost 4 bases, J lost 4 bases, and 13 bases lay in between. This clonotype was observed at least ten times. TCRdb independently ran MiXCR on the reads; one entry per CDR3 protein. The sample shows about 740,000 distinct CDR3 sequences, 35% of them seen only once. The V call is TRBV7-2, the J call TRBJ1-1, with D maybe TRBD1 (6 bases). The receptor was derived from a human donor in good health (CMV status not recorded). Some clones in this sample may be carry-over from other donors' samples. Material for sequencing was PBMCs. CDR3 sequence reads: CASSYQTGFTEAFF. In DNA form, the CDR3 reads TGTGCCAGCAGCTACCAGACAGGTTTCACTGAAGCTTTCTTT.